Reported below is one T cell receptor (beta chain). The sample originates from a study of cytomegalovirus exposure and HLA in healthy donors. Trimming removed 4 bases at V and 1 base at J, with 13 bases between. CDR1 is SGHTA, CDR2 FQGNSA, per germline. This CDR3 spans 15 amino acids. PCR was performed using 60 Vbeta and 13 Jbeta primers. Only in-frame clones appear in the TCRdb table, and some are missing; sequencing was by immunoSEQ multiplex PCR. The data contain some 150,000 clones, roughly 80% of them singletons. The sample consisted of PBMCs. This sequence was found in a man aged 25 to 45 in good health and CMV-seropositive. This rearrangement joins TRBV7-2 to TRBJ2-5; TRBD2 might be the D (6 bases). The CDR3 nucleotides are TGTGCCAGCAGCTCTGCCGCCGGGGGCCAAGAGACCCAGTACTTC. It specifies CASSSAAGGQETQYF.